The 17 T cell receptor beta chains reported below all come from one sample, sequenced in a study of cytomegalovirus exposure and HLA in healthy donors. PCR was performed using 60 Vbeta and 13 Jbeta primers. Method: immunoSEQ multiplex PCR; TCRdb's copy keeps in-frame clones and lacks some. The sample consists of around 150,000 clones, 87% of them appearing once. The sequenced sample was PBMCs. The receptors stem from a woman in her 30s in good health and CMV-seronegative.

V is TRBV9 and J is TRBJ2-2; TRBD1 matches 7 bases. The V and J ends lost 0 bases and 1 base, in that order; junction bases with no gene match: 6. Germline V CDR1 and CDR2: SGDLS, YYNGEE. The CDR3 loop spans 17 amino acids. CDR3 region: CASSVARGQENTGELFF. The CDR3 DNA follows: TGTGCCAGCAGCGTAGCTCGAGGACAGGAGAACACCGGGGAGCTGTTTTTT.

This clone was recorded a few times. The chain links TRBV4-3 to TRBJ1-2, with D maybe TRBD1 (5 bases). Trimming shortened V by 4 bases and J by 3 bases, and 9 bases separated the two germline ends. Germline values: CDR1 LGHNA, CDR2 YSLEER. The CDR3 is 13 residues long. This chain's CDR3 is CASSPRGDYGYTF. The CDR3 nucleotides read TGCGCCAGCAGCCCTCGGGGGGACTATGGCTACACCTTC.

V is TRBV5-6 and J is TRBJ2-5, with D possibly TRBD2 on 6 matching bases. The CDR3 consists of 14 residues. V lost 2 bases to trimming and J lost 4 bases, with 12 bases between them. Germline CDR1 is SGHDT and CDR2 is YYEEEE. CDR3 DNA: TGTGCCAGCAGCTTCCCACCGGGGGTAGAGACCCAGTACTTC. Protein sequence: CASSFPPGVETQYF.

The genes are TRBV28 and TRBJ2-1; tentatively, D is TRBD2 (5 bases). Per germline, CDR1 MDHEN and CDR2 SYDVKM. The CDR3 loop spans 13 amino acids. V shed 6 bases and J shed 4 bases, with 10 bases lying between them. The CDR3 bases are TGTGCCAGCAGCCCGGGGATGTACAATGAGCAGTTCTTC. Translation gives CASSPGMYNEQFF.

V is TRBV19 and J is TRBJ2-7, with D possibly being TRBD1 (6 bases). Germline lookup yields CDR1 LNHDA and CDR2 SQIVND (reference sequence). This CDR3 comprises 14 residues. Deletions cut 7 bases from V and 7 bases from J, with 20 bases between. The CDR3 nucleotides read TGTGCCAGTACGGGCAGGGCCCCGAGGGGGGAGCAGTACTTC. This sequence encodes CASTGRAPRGEQYF.

The chain joins TRBV6-6 to TRBJ1-5; the D is unclear. This CDR3 comprises 15 residues. Germline-derived CDR1 and CDR2 are MNHNY and SVGAGI (reference sequence). Between the trimmed V and J ends, which lost 5 bases and 3 bases, there was a span of 14 bases. In DNA form, the CDR3 reads TGTGCCAGCAGTCCCCTTTGGCAAGACAATCAGCCCCAGCATTTT. Translation: CASSPLWQDNQPQHF.

The chain combines TRBV5-1 with TRBJ1-5; D ambiguous. The length of the CDR3 is 15 residues. V was shortened by 1 base and J by 1 base, with 9 bases between the two germline ends. Germline loops: CDR1 SGHRS, CDR2 YFSETQ. The CDR3: CASSLFAGSNQPQHF. The DNA for the CDR3 is TGCGCCAGCAGCTTGTTCGCGGGGAGCAATCAGCCCCAGCATTTT.

This sequence joins TRBV10-3 and TRBJ2-2; D gene uncertain. With 4 bases removed from V and 6 bases from J, the gap between germline ends came to 6 bases. This CDR3 spans 12 amino acids. Germline V gene sequence: CDR1 ENHRY, CDR2 SYGVKD. CDR3 sequence: CAISVFPGELFF. CDR3 nucleotides: TGTGCCATCAGTGTCTTCCCCGGGGAGCTGTTTTTT.

V usage is TRBV4-2 and J usage is TRBJ2-7; no reliable D call. CDR1 is LGHNA and CDR2 is YNFKEQ in the germline V gene. V lost 0 bases and J 1 base, leaving 4 bases between the germline ends. The CDR3 sequence is 13 residues long. Here the CDR3 DNA reads TGTGCCAGCAGCCAAGAACGGTCCTACGAGCAGTACTTC. It encodes CASSQERSYEQYF.

This clone has only one observation. CDR3 DNA: TGTGCCAGCTCCTCAACGGAGGGCGCTAACTATGGCTACACCTTC. Amino acid sequence: CASSSTEGANYGYTF. The gene calls are TRBV18 and TRBJ1-2, with D unresolved. This CDR3 spans 15 amino acids. Trimming cost V 6 bases and J 0 bases, with 14 bases left between them. Germline CDR1 is KGHSH and CDR2 is LQKENI.

The chain joins TRBV6-6 to TRBJ1-5, with D perhaps matching TRBD1 (6 bases). CDR3 length: 15 residues. Trimming stripped 6 bases from V and 4 bases from J, with 16 bases between. Germline V gene sequence: CDR1 MNHNY, CDR2 SVGAGI (reference sequence). Here the CDR3 DNA reads TGTGCCAGCAGCCCCGGGACACTAGGGAATCAGCCCCAGCATTTT. It codes for CASSPGTLGNQPQHF.

The V gene is TRBV29-1, the J gene TRBJ2-1; 8 bases map to TRBD2. The germline V gene has CDR1 SQVTM and CDR2 ANQGSEA. V was clipped by 8 bases and J by 7 bases; unmatched bases: 7. The CDR3 runs 12 residues. The CDR3: CSSRTSTNEQFF. The CDR3 bases are TGCAGCTCAAGGACTAGCACGAATGAGCAGTTCTTC.

This chain connects TRBV7-2 to TRBJ2-2; D remains ambiguous. Germline V gene lookup returns CDR1 SGHTA and CDR2 FQGNSA. Trimming cost V 2 bases and J 0 bases, with 7 bases left between them. The CDR3 consists of 15 residues. CDR3 sequence: CASSLREPNTGELFF. Written as DNA, the CDR3 is TGTGCCAGCAGCTTAAGAGAGCCGAACACCGGGGAGCTGTTTTTT. The full variable domain, completed using reference TRBV7-2 and TRBJ2-2, is GAGVSQSPSNKVTEKGKDVELRCDPISGHTALYWYRQSLGQGLEFLIYFQGNSAPDKSGLPSDRFSAERTGGSVSTLTIQRTQQEDSAVYLCASSLREPNTGELFFGEGSRLTVL.

This sequence joins TRBV12-5 and TRBJ2-5, with 15 bases that match TRBD2. The V gene's germline CDR1 is LGHNT and CDR2 FRNRAP. Trimming removed 5 bases from V and 1 base from J; junction bases left unmatched: 8. This CDR3 spans 18 amino acids. CDR3 sequence: CASGPGLAGGIRQETQYF. The CDR3 DNA is TGTGCTAGTGGTCCAGGACTAGCGGGGGGGATTCGCCAAGAGACCCAGTACTTC.

This chain connects TRBV6-4 to TRBJ2-1, with 9 bases that match TRBD1. Germline assignment: CDR1 MRHNA and CDR2 SNTAGT. The ends lost 0 bases at V and 5 bases at J; junction bases unmatched: 5. This CDR3 has 16 amino acids. CDR3 sequence: CASSDSSGQGNNEQFF. CDR3 nucleotides: TGTGCCAGCAGTGACTCGAGTGGACAGGGGAACAATGAGCAGTTCTTC.

This clone was seen only once. V is TRBV14 and J is TRBJ2-3; no firm D call. This CDR3 contains 14 residues. Germline V gene sequence: CDR1 SGHDN, CDR2 FVKESK. Trimming stripped 1 base from V and 2 bases from J, with 7 bases between. This chain's CDR3 is CASSQAGFTDTQYF. As DNA, the CDR3 is TGTGCCAGCAGCCAAGCAGGATTCACAGATACGCAGTATTTT.

The J gene is TRBJ1-1, the V gene TRBV5-1; perhaps TRBD1 as D (5 bases). Trimming left V 0 bases short and J 1 base short, with 10 bases between. The CDR3 spans 15 residues. Germline V gives CDR1 SGHRS, CDR2 YFSETQ. The CDR3 DNA reads TGCGCCAGCAGCTTGGGGGGTCAGGGGAACACTGAAGCTTTCTTT. Its protein product is CASSLGGQGNTEAFF. Drawing the rest from reference TRBV5-1 and TRBJ1-1, the complete variable domain is KAGVTQTPRYLIKTRGQQVTLSCSPISGHRSVSWYQQTPGQGLQFLFEYFSETQRNKGNFPGRFSGRQFSNSRSEMNVSTLELGDSALYLCASSLGGQGNTEAFFGQGTRLTVV.